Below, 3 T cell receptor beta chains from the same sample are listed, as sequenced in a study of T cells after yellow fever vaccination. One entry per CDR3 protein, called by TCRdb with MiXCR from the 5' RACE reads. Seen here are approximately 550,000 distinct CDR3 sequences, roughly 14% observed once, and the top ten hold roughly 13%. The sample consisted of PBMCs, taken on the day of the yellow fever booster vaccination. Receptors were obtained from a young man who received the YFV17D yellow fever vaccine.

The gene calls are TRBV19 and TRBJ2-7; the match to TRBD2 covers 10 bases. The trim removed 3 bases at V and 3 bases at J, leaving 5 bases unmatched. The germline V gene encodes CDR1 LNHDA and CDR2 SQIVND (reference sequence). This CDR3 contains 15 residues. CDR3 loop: CASSMLSSGSYEQYF. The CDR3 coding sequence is TGTGCCAGTAGTATGCTCTCTAGCGGGAGCTACGAGCAGTACTTC.

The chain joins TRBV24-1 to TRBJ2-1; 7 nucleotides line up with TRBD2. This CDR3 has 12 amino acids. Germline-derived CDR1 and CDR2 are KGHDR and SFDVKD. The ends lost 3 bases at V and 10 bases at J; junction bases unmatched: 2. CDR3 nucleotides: TGTGCCACCAGTGATCCGGGACTAGAGCAGTTCTTC. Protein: CATSDPGLEQFF.

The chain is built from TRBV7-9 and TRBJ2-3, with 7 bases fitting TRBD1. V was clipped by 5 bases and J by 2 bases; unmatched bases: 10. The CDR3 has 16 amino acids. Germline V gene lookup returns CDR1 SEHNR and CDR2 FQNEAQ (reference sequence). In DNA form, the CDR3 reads TGTGCCAGCAGCCCAGACAGGGCCATCGTCACAGATACGCAGTATTTT. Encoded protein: CASSPDRAIVTDTQYF.